The rows below give T cell receptor beta chains drawn from one sample of a study of T cells after yellow fever vaccination. TCRdb re-called the 5' RACE reads with MiXCR, one entry per CDR3 protein. The top ten hold roughly 44% of the sample, which has 100,000 to 150,000 distinct CDR3 sequences, 15% seen once. Sequencing used CD8+ T cells sorted from PBMCs, obtained 5 days after the yellow fever booster vaccination. The receptor set was obtained from a man in his late teens or twenties who received the YFV17D yellow fever vaccine. CDR3s include the opening cysteine and the closing phenylalanine or tryptophan. The D gene is left open where the match is weak. Size values are once, few and many counts, or a class for expanded clones, and some rows have none.

>TRBJ2-7|TRBD2|TRBV20-1|many
CSARSGGEDHEQYF
TGCAGTGCTAGGTCCGGGGGGGAGGATCACGAGCAGTACTTC
>TRBJ2-6|.|TRBV10-3|few
CAISRGPGANVLTF
TGTGCCATCAGTCGGGGGCCTGGGGCCAACGTCCTGACTTTC
>TRBJ2-3|TRBD2|TRBV7-3|many
CASSPGGSGGSTDTQYF
TGTGCCAGCAGCCCGGGAGGCAGCGGGGGTAGCACAGATACGCAGTATTTT
>TRBJ2-7|.|TRBV20-1|.
CSARDGKERYEQYF
TGCAGTGCTAGAGATGGCAAAGAGCGCTACGAGCAGTACTTC
>TRBJ2-5|.|TRBV7-9|.
CASKGNQETQYF
TGTGCCAGCAAGGGAAACCAAGAGACCCAGTACTTC
>TRBJ1-1|.|TRBV6-1|.
CASLQGLEAFF
TGTGCCAGTTTACAGGGTCTGGAAGCTTTCTTT
>TRBJ2-1|TRBD1|TRBV20-1|many
CSARSWKTGQPDSYNEQFF
TGCAGTGCTAGATCCTGGAAGACGGGACAGCCGGACTCCTACAATGAGCAGTTCTTC
>TRBJ1-1|.|TRBV14|few
CASSQPGHLNTEAFF
TGTGCCAGCAGCCAACCGGGACACCTGAACACTGAAGCTTTCTTT
>TRBJ1-4|TRBD1|TRBV12-3/TRBV12-4|.
CASSLFGTGINEKLFF
TGTGCCAGCAGTCTTTTCGGGACAGGCATTAATGAAAAACTGTTTTTT
>TRBJ1-1|.|TRBV6-1|.
CASSGIEEGNTEAFF
TGTGCCAGCAGTGGGATTGAGGAAGGCAACACTGAAGCTTTCTTT
>TRBJ1-1|.|TRBV19|.
CASSMEGNAEAFF
TGTGCCAGTAGTATGGAGGGTAACGCTGAAGCTTTCTTT
>TRBJ1-1|.|TRBV20-1|few
CSARDLRDDREAFF
TGCAGTGCTAGAGATCTTAGAGATGATCGGGAGGCTTTCTTT
>TRBJ2-1|TRBD1|TRBV7-6|.
CASSPRGQAGEQFF
TGTGCCAGCAGCCCACGGGGACAGGCGGGTGAGCAGTTCTTC
>TRBJ2-7|.|TRBV6-5|many
CASSYFPGRGLEQYF
TGTGCCAGCAGTTACTTCCCGGGACGGGGGCTCGAGCAGTACTTC
>TRBJ1-3|.|TRBV7-8|.
CASSPSHSGNTIYF
TGTGCCAGCAGCCCTAGTCACTCTGGAAACACCATATATTTT
>TRBJ2-5|.|TRBV12-3/TRBV12-4|few
CASSYRRSQETQYF
TGTGCCAGCAGTTACCGACGGAGTCAAGAGACCCAGTACTTC
>TRBJ2-1|TRBD1|TRBV12-3/TRBV12-4|.
CASSAQTGGPNNEQFF
TGTGCCAGCAGTGCCCAGACAGGGGGCCCCAACAATGAGCAGTTCTTC
>TRBJ2-5|TRBD1|TRBV4-1|few
CASSRSSGTVETQYF
TGCGCCAGCAGCCGCTCCAGTGGGACAGTAGAGACCCAGTACTTC
>TRBJ2-3|.|TRBV14|many
CASSSEGGDTQYF
TGTGCCAGCAGCTCTGAAGGGGGAGATACGCAGTATTTT
>TRBJ2-3|TRBD1|TRBV5-6|many
CASSIQGADTQYF
TGTGCCAGCAGTATCCAGGGGGCCGATACGCAGTATTTT
>TRBJ1-1|.|TRBV4-1|.
CASSQVYRHPNTEAFF
TGCGCCAGCAGCCAAGTCTACAGACACCCGAACACTGAAGCTTTCTTT
>TRBJ2-7|.|TRBV4-2|.
CASSQDFRVEKEQYF
TGTGCCAGCAGCCAAGACTTCAGGGTTGAAAAGGAGCAGTACTTC
>TRBJ2-7|TRBD1|TRBV5-1|.
CASSFGQGSEQYF
TGCGCCAGCAGCTTTGGACAGGGCAGCGAGCAGTACTTC
>TRBJ2-1|.|TRBV5-4|few
CASSLSRDQQFF
TGTGCCAGCAGCTTGTCACGCGACCAGCAGTTCTTC
>TRBJ2-5|TRBD2|TRBV6-5|few
CASSRGGRQETQYF
TGTGCCAGCAGCCGGGGGGGCAGGCAAGAGACCCAGTACTTC